Listed below are T cell receptor beta chains from one sample, sequenced in a study of control samples from healthy donors and cancer patients. TCRdb's copy holds only in-frame clones and misses some; the assay was immunoSEQ multiplex PCR. The repertoire holds over 10,000 clones, with approximately 77% as singletons. What was sequenced was formalin-fixed, paraffin-embedded tissue. These receptors came from a male donor with melanoma. CDR3s include the opening cysteine and the closing phenylalanine or tryptophan. Each record gives: CDR3 DNA, CDR3 protein, V gene, clone size, D gene, J gene. The D gene is left open where the match is weak. Size is omitted from some rows. Given values are once, few, many or a class for expanded clones.

CDR3 DNA: TGCGCCAGCAAACTTGGAGTGGGACAGGGAATGAATGAGCAGTTCTTC; CDR3 protein: CASKLGVGQGMNEQFF; V gene: TRBV5-1; clone size: .; D gene: TRBD1; J gene: TRBJ2-1
CDR3 DNA: TGTGCCAGCAGCCCTATAGGGACCTTCTACGAGCAGTACTTC; CDR3 protein: CASSPIGTFYEQYF; V gene: TRBV14; clone size: .; D gene: .; J gene: TRBJ2-7
CDR3 DNA: TGTGCCAGCAGCTACACCCCCGGTTATGGCTACACCTTC; CDR3 protein: CASSYTPGYGYTF; V gene: TRBV14; clone size: .; D gene: .; J gene: TRBJ1-2
CDR3 DNA: TGCGCCAGCAGCTTGTCTCCGGTAGGGTACGAGCAGTACTTC; CDR3 protein: CASSLSPVGYEQYF; V gene: TRBV5-1; clone size: .; D gene: .; J gene: TRBJ2-7
CDR3 DNA: TGCGCCAGCAGCTTGGGCCAGGGTATGGATCAGCCCCAGCATTTT; CDR3 protein: CASSLGQGMDQPQHF; V gene: TRBV5-1; clone size: .; D gene: .; J gene: TRBJ1-5
CDR3 DNA: TGTGCCAGCAGTTTTACGCAACAGAAAGCTTTCTTT; CDR3 protein: CASSFTQQKAFF; V gene: TRBV7-2; clone size: .; D gene: .; J gene: TRBJ1-1
CDR3 DNA: TGTGCCAGCAGCTCATGGGACAGGGGGGACAACTACGAGCAGTACTTC; CDR3 protein: CASSSWDRGDNYEQYF; V gene: TRBV7-2; clone size: .; D gene: TRBD1; J gene: TRBJ2-7
CDR3 DNA: TGTGCCAGCAGCTTTCAGGGCAGGGATCAGCCCCAGCATTTT; CDR3 protein: CASSFQGRDQPQHF; V gene: TRBV5-8; clone size: .; D gene: .; J gene: TRBJ1-5
CDR3 DNA: TGTGCCAGCAGCCAAGTGCCGGGACTCGGCGAGCAGTACTTC; CDR3 protein: CASSQVPGLGEQYF; V gene: TRBV14; clone size: .; D gene: .; J gene: TRBJ2-7
CDR3 DNA: TGTGCCAGTAGTATGTCTGGACAGGGAGTTAACAATGAGCAGTTCTTC; CDR3 protein: CASSMSGQGVNNEQFF; V gene: TRBV19; clone size: .; D gene: TRBD1; J gene: TRBJ2-1
CDR3 DNA: TGTGCCAGCAGCTTGCAGGGGTCAGGCATATATTTT; CDR3 protein: CASSLQGSGIYF; V gene: TRBV7-8; clone size: .; D gene: .; J gene: TRBJ1-3
CDR3 DNA: TGTGCCAGCACGTATTCCGGGGGGACCCAGTACTTC; CDR3 protein: CASTYSGGTQYF; V gene: TRBV6-5; clone size: .; D gene: .; J gene: TRBJ2-5
CDR3 DNA: TGTGCCAGCAGATTGACTAGCGGGGGGGCGTACACAGATACGCAGTATTTT; CDR3 protein: CASRLTSGGAYTDTQYF; V gene: TRBV7-2; clone size: .; D gene: TRBD2; J gene: TRBJ2-3
CDR3 DNA: TGCGCCAGCAGCTTGATGGAAGGGAGGGAAAAACTGTTTTTT; CDR3 protein: CASSLMEGREKLFF; V gene: TRBV5-1; clone size: .; D gene: .; J gene: TRBJ1-4
CDR3 DNA: TGTGCCAGCAGCCAAGATAAAGGTTTGGAGACCCAGTACTTC; CDR3 protein: CASSQDKGLETQYF; V gene: TRBV4-2; clone size: .; D gene: .; J gene: TRBJ2-5
CDR3 DNA: TGTGCCAGCAGCCGGGGACAGGGGGCTTTCTATGGCTACACCTTC; CDR3 protein: CASSRGQGAFYGYTF; V gene: TRBV7-8; clone size: .; D gene: TRBD1; J gene: TRBJ1-2
CDR3 DNA: TGTGCCAGCTCGCCTTTTGGGTCAGCCCCTTACGAGCAGTACTTC; CDR3 protein: CASSPFGSAPYEQYF; V gene: TRBV18; clone size: .; D gene: .; J gene: TRBJ2-7
CDR3 DNA: TGTGCCAGCAGTTTTGGGCTGTCTTACGAGCAGTACTTC; CDR3 protein: CASSFGLSYEQYF; V gene: TRBV28; clone size: .; D gene: .; J gene: TRBJ2-7
CDR3 DNA: TGTGCCACCAGCAGATCAGGGGACGAAAAACTGTTTTTT; CDR3 protein: CATSRSGDEKLFF; V gene: TRBV15; clone size: .; D gene: .; J gene: TRBJ1-4
CDR3 DNA: TGTGCCAGCAGCTCCGGGACAGGGGTTCCCTACAATGAGCAGTTCTTC; CDR3 protein: CASSSGTGVPYNEQFF; V gene: TRBV7-6; clone size: .; D gene: TRBD1; J gene: TRBJ2-1
CDR3 DNA: TGTGCCAGCAGCCAGGAGGGGTACGAGCAGTACTTC; CDR3 protein: CASSQEGYEQYF; V gene: TRBV6-5; clone size: .; D gene: .; J gene: TRBJ2-7
CDR3 DNA: TGTGCCAGCAGCGTAGATAGTGGGGGGCTTTACAATGAGCAGTTCTTC; CDR3 protein: CASSVDSGGLYNEQFF; V gene: TRBV9; clone size: few; D gene: .; J gene: TRBJ2-1
CDR3 DNA: TGTGCCAGTAGAGCCCTCCTCGGGGAAACTGAAGCTTTCTTT; CDR3 protein: CASRALLGETEAFF; V gene: TRBV19; clone size: .; D gene: .; J gene: TRBJ1-1
CDR3 DNA: TGTGCCAGCAGCTTAGCGCGCGGGCCGGCGGTGACAACTAATGAAAAACTGTTTTTT; CDR3 protein: CASSLARGPAVTTNEKLFF; V gene: TRBV7-8; clone size: .; D gene: .; J gene: TRBJ1-4
CDR3 DNA: TGTGCCAGCAGCCAAGTCGGGGGGCGGAACACCGGGGAGCTGTTTTTT; CDR3 protein: CASSQVGGRNTGELFF; V gene: TRBV3-1/TRBV3-2; clone size: .; D gene: .; J gene: TRBJ2-2
CDR3 DNA: TGCGCCAGCAGCTTGCGGAGGAGCTCCTACAATGAGCAGTTCTTC; CDR3 protein: CASSLRRSSYNEQFF; V gene: TRBV5-1; clone size: .; D gene: .; J gene: TRBJ2-1
CDR3 DNA: TGCAGCGTGGGGGGAGGAGTTCTCTACGAGCAGTACTTC; CDR3 protein: CSVGGGVLYEQYF; V gene: TRBV29-1; clone size: .; D gene: .; J gene: TRBJ2-7
CDR3 DNA: TGTGCCAGCAGCCCGCGACTAGCGGGGCCCGCAGAGACCCAGTACTTC; CDR3 protein: CASSPRLAGPAETQYF; V gene: TRBV3-1/TRBV3-2; clone size: .; D gene: TRBD2; J gene: TRBJ2-5
CDR3 DNA: TGTGCCAGCAGCTTTCCCACCGTCGTAGCAGGCGGGGATACGCAGTATTTT; CDR3 protein: CASSFPTVVAGGDTQYF; V gene: TRBV7-2; clone size: .; D gene: .; J gene: TRBJ2-3
CDR3 DNA: TGTGCCAGTAGTACCCAGGCAGCGGGGATTAAGACCCAGTACTTC; CDR3 protein: CASSTQAAGIKTQYF; V gene: TRBV19; clone size: few; D gene: TRBD2; J gene: TRBJ2-5
CDR3 DNA: TGTGCCAGCAGCCCGGGACAGGGGATTGATGGCTACACCTTC; CDR3 protein: CASSPGQGIDGYTF; V gene: TRBV7-9; clone size: few; D gene: TRBD1; J gene: TRBJ1-2
CDR3 DNA: TGTGCCAGCAGTGAATTGGGGTTAGAGACCCAGTACTTC; CDR3 protein: CASSELGLETQYF; V gene: TRBV2; clone size: .; D gene: .; J gene: TRBJ2-5
CDR3 DNA: TGTGCCAGCCGACAGGGGGTAGCGGAAAAACTGTTTTTT; CDR3 protein: CASRQGVAEKLFF; V gene: TRBV5-6; clone size: once; D gene: TRBD1; J gene: TRBJ1-4
CDR3 DNA: TGTGCCAGCAGCCTGACAGGTATGAGTCAGCCCCAGCATTTT; CDR3 protein: CASSLTGMSQPQHF; V gene: TRBV7-6; clone size: .; D gene: .; J gene: TRBJ1-5
CDR3 DNA: TGTGCCAGCAGCTTAGAACTTAGCTATGGGCAGTACTTC; CDR3 protein: CASSLELSYGQYF; V gene: TRBV7-2; clone size: .; D gene: .; J gene: TRBJ2-7
CDR3 DNA: TGTGCCAGTAGTACCACAGGGCCTTCCGGGGAGCTGTTTTTT; CDR3 protein: CASSTTGPSGELFF; V gene: TRBV19; clone size: .; D gene: .; J gene: TRBJ2-2
CDR3 DNA: TGTGCCAGCAGCCAAGATTTGGCGGTAGGAAACACCATATATTTT; CDR3 protein: CASSQDLAVGNTIYF; V gene: TRBV4-2; clone size: .; D gene: .; J gene: TRBJ1-3
CDR3 DNA: TGTGCCAGCAGTTTAGGGGACTATGGCTACACCTTC; CDR3 protein: CASSLGDYGYTF; V gene: TRBV28; clone size: .; D gene: .; J gene: TRBJ1-2
CDR3 DNA: TGTGCCAGCAGTTCTGAGGAGGCCGCTATCGACTACGAGCAGTACTTC; CDR3 protein: CASSSEEAAIDYEQYF; V gene: TRBV6-5; clone size: few; D gene: .; J gene: TRBJ2-7
CDR3 DNA: TGTGCCAGCAGCCTCCAGGGGAGCAATAACTATGGCTACACCTTC; CDR3 protein: CASSLQGSNNYGYTF; V gene: TRBV11-2; clone size: .; D gene: .; J gene: TRBJ1-2
CDR3 DNA: TGTGCCAGCAGTTTAGAAGCGAATCAGCCCCAGCATTTT; CDR3 protein: CASSLEANQPQHF; V gene: TRBV27; clone size: .; D gene: .; J gene: TRBJ1-5
CDR3 DNA: TGCAGTGCTACCCCGGGAAACACCATATATTTT; CDR3 protein: CSATPGNTIYF; V gene: TRBV20-1; clone size: .; D gene: .; J gene: TRBJ1-3
CDR3 DNA: TGTGCCAGCAGCCCTCACCAGAACACCGGGGAGCTGTTTTTT; CDR3 protein: CASSPHQNTGELFF; V gene: TRBV5-4; clone size: .; D gene: .; J gene: TRBJ2-2
CDR3 DNA: TGTGCCTGGAGTTTTCCAGGGGGCTACGAGCAGTACTTC; CDR3 protein: CAWSFPGGYEQYF; V gene: TRBV30; clone size: .; D gene: TRBD1; J gene: TRBJ2-7
CDR3 DNA: TGCGCCAGCAGCTTGGACGAGGGGGCGTATGGCTACACCTTC; CDR3 protein: CASSLDEGAYGYTF; V gene: TRBV5-1; clone size: .; D gene: TRBD1; J gene: TRBJ1-2
CDR3 DNA: TGTGCCAGCAGCTTATCAGGGTTCGACAATGAGCAGTTCTTC; CDR3 protein: CASSLSGFDNEQFF; V gene: TRBV11-2; clone size: once; D gene: .; J gene: TRBJ2-1
CDR3 DNA: TGTGCCAGCAGCGAGATCTGGAGCGGCGAGCAGTACTTC; CDR3 protein: CASSEIWSGEQYF; V gene: TRBV14; clone size: .; D gene: .; J gene: TRBJ2-7
CDR3 DNA: TGTGCCAGCAGTCACCAGGGGAGCCAGCCCCAGCATTTT; CDR3 protein: CASSHQGSQPQHF; V gene: TRBV12-3/TRBV12-4; clone size: .; D gene: .; J gene: TRBJ1-5
CDR3 DNA: TGTGCCAGTAGGTACCAGGGCTTGACCGGGGAGCTGTTTTTT; CDR3 protein: CASRYQGLTGELFF; V gene: TRBV19; clone size: .; D gene: .; J gene: TRBJ2-2
CDR3 DNA: TGTGCCAGCAGCTTAGAAGGGGTCGAAAAACTGTTTTTT; CDR3 protein: CASSLEGVEKLFF; V gene: TRBV11-1; clone size: .; D gene: .; J gene: TRBJ1-4
CDR3 DNA: TGTGCCAGTAGTACTTCCGGTACAGGGGGCCGCGGCTACACCTTC; CDR3 protein: CASSTSGTGGRGYTF; V gene: TRBV19; clone size: .; D gene: TRBD1; J gene: TRBJ1-2